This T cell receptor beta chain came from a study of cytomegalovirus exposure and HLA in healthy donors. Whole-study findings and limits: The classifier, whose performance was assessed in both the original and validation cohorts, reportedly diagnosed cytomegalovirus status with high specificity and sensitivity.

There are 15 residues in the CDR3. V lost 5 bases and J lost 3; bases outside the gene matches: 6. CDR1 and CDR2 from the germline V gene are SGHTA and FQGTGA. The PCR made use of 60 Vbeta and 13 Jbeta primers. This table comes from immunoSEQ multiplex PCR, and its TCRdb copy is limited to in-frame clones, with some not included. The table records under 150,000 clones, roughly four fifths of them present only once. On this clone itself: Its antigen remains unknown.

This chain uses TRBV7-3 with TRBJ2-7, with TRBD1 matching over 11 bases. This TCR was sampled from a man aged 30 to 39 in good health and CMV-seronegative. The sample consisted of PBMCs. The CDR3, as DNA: TGTGCCAGCAGCATCCTGGACAGGGGGCTCTACGAGCAGTACTTC. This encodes CASSILDRGLYEQYF.